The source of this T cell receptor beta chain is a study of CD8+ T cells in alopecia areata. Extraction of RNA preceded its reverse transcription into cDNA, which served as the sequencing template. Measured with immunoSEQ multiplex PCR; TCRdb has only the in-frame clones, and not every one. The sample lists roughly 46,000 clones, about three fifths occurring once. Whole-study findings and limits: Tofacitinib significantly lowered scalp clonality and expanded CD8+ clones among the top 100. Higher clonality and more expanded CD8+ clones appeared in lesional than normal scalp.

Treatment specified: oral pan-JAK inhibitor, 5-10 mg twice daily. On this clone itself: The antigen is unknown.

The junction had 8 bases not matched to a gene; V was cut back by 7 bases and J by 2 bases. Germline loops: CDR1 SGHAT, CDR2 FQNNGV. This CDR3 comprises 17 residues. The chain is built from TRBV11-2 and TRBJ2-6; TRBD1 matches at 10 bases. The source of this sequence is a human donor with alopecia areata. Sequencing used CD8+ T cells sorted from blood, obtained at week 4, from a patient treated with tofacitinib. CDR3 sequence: CASTQRDRGPGANVLTF. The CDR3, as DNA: TGTGCCAGCACCCAAAGGGACAGGGGTCCTGGGGCCAACGTCCTGACTTTC.